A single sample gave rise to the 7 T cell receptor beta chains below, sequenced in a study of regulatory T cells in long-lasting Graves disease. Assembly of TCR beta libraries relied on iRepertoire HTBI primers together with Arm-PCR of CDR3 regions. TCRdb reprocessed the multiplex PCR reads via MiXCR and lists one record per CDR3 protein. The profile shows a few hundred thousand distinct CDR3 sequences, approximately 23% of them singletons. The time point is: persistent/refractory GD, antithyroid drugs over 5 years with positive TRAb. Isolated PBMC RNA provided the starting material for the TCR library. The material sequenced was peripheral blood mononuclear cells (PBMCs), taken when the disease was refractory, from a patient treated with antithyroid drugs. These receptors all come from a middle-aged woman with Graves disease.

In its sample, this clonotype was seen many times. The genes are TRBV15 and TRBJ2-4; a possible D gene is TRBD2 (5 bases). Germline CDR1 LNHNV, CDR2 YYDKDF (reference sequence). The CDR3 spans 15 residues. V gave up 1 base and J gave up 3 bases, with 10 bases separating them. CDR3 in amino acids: CATSRVGSGKNIQYF. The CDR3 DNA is TGTGCCACCAGCAGAGTTGGGAGCGGCAAAAACATTCAGTACTTC.

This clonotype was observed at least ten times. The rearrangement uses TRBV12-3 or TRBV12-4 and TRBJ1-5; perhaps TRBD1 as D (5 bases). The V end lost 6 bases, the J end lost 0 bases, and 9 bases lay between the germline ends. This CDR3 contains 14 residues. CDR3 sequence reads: CASSRQNSNQPQHF. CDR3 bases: TGTGCCAGCAGCCGACAGAATAGCAATCAGCCCCAGCATTTT.

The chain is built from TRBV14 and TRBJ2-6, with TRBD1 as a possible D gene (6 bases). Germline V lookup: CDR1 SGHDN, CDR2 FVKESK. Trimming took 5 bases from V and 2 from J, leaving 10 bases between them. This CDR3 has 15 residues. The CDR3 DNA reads TGTGCCAGCAGCTTCCCAGGGGCTGGGGCCAACGTCCTGACTTTC. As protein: CASSFPGAGANVLTF.

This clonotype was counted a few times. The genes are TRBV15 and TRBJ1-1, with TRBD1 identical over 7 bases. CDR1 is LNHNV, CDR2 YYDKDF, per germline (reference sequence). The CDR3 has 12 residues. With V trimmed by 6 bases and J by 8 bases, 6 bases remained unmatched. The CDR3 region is CATRGRGAEAFF. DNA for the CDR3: TGTGCCACCAGGGGCAGGGGGGCAGAAGCTTTCTTT.

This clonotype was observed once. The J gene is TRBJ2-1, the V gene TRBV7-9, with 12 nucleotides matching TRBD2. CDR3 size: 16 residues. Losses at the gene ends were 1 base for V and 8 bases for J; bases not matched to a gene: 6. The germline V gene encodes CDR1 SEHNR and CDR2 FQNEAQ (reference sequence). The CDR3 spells CASSLGASGRVYEQFF. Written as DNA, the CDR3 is TGTGCCAGCAGCTTAGGGGCTAGCGGGAGGGTCTATGAGCAGTTCTTC.

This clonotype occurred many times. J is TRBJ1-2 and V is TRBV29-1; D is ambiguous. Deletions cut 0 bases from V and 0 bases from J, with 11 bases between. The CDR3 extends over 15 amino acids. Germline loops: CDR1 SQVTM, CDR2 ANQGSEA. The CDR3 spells CSVEELQRANYGYTF. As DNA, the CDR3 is TGCAGCGTTGAAGAACTACAGAGAGCTAACTATGGCTACACCTTC.

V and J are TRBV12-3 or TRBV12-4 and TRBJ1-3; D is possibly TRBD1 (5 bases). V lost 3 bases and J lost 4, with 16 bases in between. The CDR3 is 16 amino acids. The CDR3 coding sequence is TGTGCCAGCAGTTTGTTGCAGGGCTTCTCGGGAAACACCATATATTTT. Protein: CASSLLQGFSGNTIYF.